The 21 T cell receptor beta chains listed next were all sequenced from one sample in a study of CD8+CD57+ T cells in acquired aplastic anemia. CD8+CD57+ cell expansion had been shown by flow cytometry in patients chosen for sequencing. Genomic DNA, serving as template, underwent TCR beta VDJ and CDR3 profiling. One entry per CDR3 protein, called by TCRdb with MiXCR from the reads. The sample has fewer than 85,000 distinct CDR3 sequences, 55% to 75% seen once. Sequencing used sorted CD4+, CD8+, or CD8+CD57+ T cells (not recorded which) from PBMCs. The receptors here all came from a human donor with aplastic anemia.

V and J are TRBV7-1 and TRBJ2-7, with a possible D match to TRBD2 (7 bases). TRBV7-1 is marked as an open reading frame, function uncertain. The CDR3 contains 16 residues. Between the trimmed V and J ends, which lost 2 bases and 0 bases, there was a span of 14 bases. The CDR3 nucleotides are TGTGCCAGCAGCTCACAGAGGGGGGGCCCCTCCTACGAGCAGTACTTC. Translated, it gives CASSSQRGGPSYEQYF.

With regard to this clonotype: This may be a read error: a much more frequent sequence differs by one nucleotide. The chain carries TRBV7-9 and TRBJ2-5, with D possibly matching TRBD2 (5 bases). The CDR3 has 13 amino acids. Looked up from germline, CDR1 is SEHNR and CDR2 is FQNEAQ (reference sequence). CDR3 protein: CASTLSGLQTQYF. In DNA form, the CDR3 reads TGTGCCAGCACCTTAAGCGGCTTGCAGACCCAGTACTTC.

The chain recombines TRBV20-1 with TRBJ2-3; tentatively, D is TRBD1 (5 bases). V lost 1 base and J lost 3, with 8 bases in between. Looked up from germline, CDR1 is DFQATT and CDR2 is SNEGSKA (reference sequence). The CDR3 consists of 13 residues. Here the CDR3 DNA reads TGCAGTGCTAGAGGGCCAGGGACAGATACGCAGTATTTT. This translates into CSARGPGTDTQYF.

The chain uses TRBV10-2 and TRBJ2-1; weak D call: TRBD2 (6 bases). Trimming took 6 bases from V and 7 from J, leaving 16 bases between them. The V gene's germline CDR1 is WSHSY and CDR2 SAAADI. This CDR3 comprises 14 residues. The CDR3 protein is CASSQFEGGNEQFF. CDR3 DNA sequence: TGCGCCAGCAGCCAATTCGAGGGAGGAAATGAGCAGTTCTTC.

This rearrangement joins TRBV15 to TRBJ1-5; D not certain. Germline CDR1 and CDR2: LNHNV and YYDKDF (reference sequence). Trimming removed 3 bases from V and 2 bases from J, with 8 bases in between. This CDR3 contains 14 residues. The CDR3 DNA follows: TGTGCCACCAGCAGTGGGCATGGCAATCAGCCCCAGCATTTT. As protein: CATSSGHGNQPQHF.

The chain carries TRBV4-2 and TRBJ2-3; the match to TRBD2 covers 11 bases. Germline V gives CDR1 LGHNA, CDR2 YNFKEQ. This CDR3 is 16 amino acids long. Unmatched junction bases numbered 3, after V lost 4 bases and J lost 0 bases. The DNA of the CDR3 is TGTGCCAGCAGCCGAGGGACTAGCGGAAGCACAGATACGCAGTATTTT. Protein product: CASSRGTSGSTDTQYF.

The chain recombines TRBV7-9 with TRBJ1-1, with a weak D call TRBD1 (6 bases). Trimming removed 5 bases from V and 0 bases from J, with 10 bases in between. Looked up from germline, CDR1 is SEHNR and CDR2 is FQNEAQ (reference sequence). The CDR3 sequence is 14 residues long. CDR3 in DNA: TGTGCCAGCAGCCGGGGACACATGAACACTGAAGCTTTCTTT. Residues: CASSRGHMNTEAFF. The full variable domain, completed using reference TRBV7-9 and TRBJ1-1, is DTGVSQNPRHKITKRGQNVTFRCDPISEHNRLYWYRQTLGQGPEFLTYFQNEAQLEKSRLLSDRFSAERPKGSFSTLEIQRTEQGDSAMYLCASSRGHMNTEAFFGQGTRLTVV.

The V and J genes are TRBV11-1 and TRBJ2-1, with TRBD2 matching over 12 bases. Germline V gene data show CDR1 as SGHAT and CDR2 as FQDESV (reference sequence). CDR3 length: 15 residues. The V segment lost 1 base and the J segment 5 bases; nucleotides outside the gene matches: 0. The CDR3 bases are TGTGCCAGCAGCTTAGGGACTAGCGGGGACAATGAGCAGTTCTTC. Amino acid sequence: CASSLGTSGDNEQFF.

For the CDR3, the DNA is TGCGCCAGCAGCATAACAGGGGATGGCTACACCTTC. Translation gives CASSITGDGYTF. The chain recombines TRBV5-1 with TRBJ1-2; TRBD1 matches 7 bases. This CDR3 region has 12 residues. The ends lost 4 bases at V and 6 bases at J; junction bases unmatched: 3. Germline-derived CDR1 and CDR2 are SGHRS and YFSETQ.

The gene calls are TRBV28 and TRBJ1-1; no clear D. V was shortened by 11 bases and J by 5 bases, with 12 bases between the two germline ends. The V gene's germline CDR1 is MDHEN and CDR2 SYDVKM. The CDR3 runs 11 residues. In DNA form, the CDR3 reads TGTGCCGTGGGTTCAGGAACTGAAGCTTTCTTT. This encodes CAVGSGTEAFF. Complete variable domain (other parts from reference TRBV28 and TRBJ1-1): DVKVTQSSRYLVKRTGEKVFLECVQDMDHENMFWYRQDPGLGLRLIYFSYDVKMKEKGDIPEGYSVSREKKERFSLILESASTNQTSMYLCAVGSGTEAFFGQGTRLTVV.

The chain employs TRBV7-2 and TRBJ2-7; D is perhaps TRBD1 or TRBD2 (5 bases each). V was clipped by 1 base and J by 12 bases, with 13 bases between them. CDR3 length equals 12 residues. CDR1 is SGHTA, CDR2 FQGNSA, per germline. CDR3 sequence reads: CASSLDGALTYF. DNA of the CDR3: TGTGCCAGCAGCTTAGACGGGGCCTTGACGTACTTC.

This clonotype is termed hyperexpanded. The chain carries TRBV15 and TRBJ2-5, with D possibly matching TRBD1 (6 bases). Per germline, CDR1 LNHNV and CDR2 YYDKDF (reference sequence). The CDR3 covers 16 residues. V lost 4 bases and J 2 bases, leaving 17 bases between the germline ends. The CDR3 DNA is TGTGCCACCAGCACGGGCACATGGACAGAGCAAGAGACCCAGTACTTC. This translates into CATSTGTWTEQETQYF.

V and J are TRBV29-1 and TRBJ2-5; D remains ambiguous. This CDR3 has 14 amino acids. V gave up 4 bases and J gave up 5 bases, with 17 bases separating them. Germline assignment: CDR1 SQVTM and CDR2 ANQGSEA. DNA of the CDR3: TGCAGCGTTGCGTCTAACGCCGGAGCTGAGACCCAGTACTTC. Translating gives CSVASNAGAETQYF.

This clonotype has only one observation. The chain employs TRBV9 and TRBJ2-5, with 8 bases aligning to TRBD2. The germline V gene encodes CDR1 SGDLS and CDR2 YYNGEE. This CDR3 contains 16 residues. V lost 0 bases, J lost 7 bases, and 11 bases stayed unmatched. CDR3 region: CASSVATGRGVGTQYF. The CDR3 nucleotides are TGTGCCAGCAGCGTAGCTACCGGGCGGGGGGTTGGGACCCAGTACTTC.

The chain links TRBV15 to TRBJ2-5; D is perhaps TRBD2 (5 bases). The V and J ends lost 1 base and 4 bases respectively, with 10 bases between them. Germline V lookup: CDR1 LNHNV, CDR2 YYDKDF (reference sequence). This CDR3 is built from 14 residues. This CDR3 is CATSRGRGGETQYF. CDR3 coding DNA: TGTGCCACCAGCAGAGGACGCGGAGGAGAGACCCAGTACTTC. The variable domain in full, completed from reference TRBV15 and TRBJ2-5, reads DAMVIQNPRYQVTQFGKPVTLSCSQTLNHNVMYWYQQKSSQAPKLLFHYYDKDFNNEADTPDNFQSRRPNTSFCFLDIRSPGLGDTAMYLCATSRGRGGETQYFGPGTRLLVL.

The chain combines TRBV24-1 with TRBJ2-1, with TRBD2 as a possible D gene (5 bases). Trimming took off 4 bases at V and 8 bases at J, with 11 bases between the two ends. Germline loops: CDR1 KGHDR, CDR2 SFDVKD. The CDR3 is 13 amino acids. CDR3 coding DNA: TGTGCCACCAGTGACTCTACTAGGCATGAGCAGTTCTTC. The encoded protein is CATSDSTRHEQFF.

This clonotype turned up a few times. The rearrangement links TRBV20-1 to TRBJ1-6; 7 bases fit TRBD1. CDR1 and CDR2 from the germline V gene are DFQATT and SNEGSKA (reference sequence). CDR3 length: 14 residues. V shed 6 bases and J 5 bases; nucleotides not matched to a gene: 7. CDR3 DNA: TGCAGTGCCCTGGACAGGCTAAATAATTCACCCCTCCACTTT. Translated, it gives CSALDRLNNSPLHF.

V usage is TRBV6-2 or TRBV6-3 and J usage is TRBJ2-2, with D perhaps matching TRBD2 (6 bases). Germline assignment: CDR1 MNHEY and CDR2 SVGEGT. Trimming took 11 bases from V and 6 from J, leaving 16 bases between them. This CDR3 spans 13 amino acids. The CDR3 nucleotides are TGTGCCTGCTCAACGGGGGAGTCCGGGGAGCTGTTTTTT. It is translated as CACSTGESGELFF.

This clonotype was recorded a few times. This sequence joins TRBV7-2 and TRBJ1-1; no clear D. The CDR3 contains 11 residues. Germline V lookup: CDR1 SGHTA, CDR2 FQGNSA. V lost 1 base and J 8 bases, leaving 5 bases between the germline ends. This CDR3 is CASSLGGEAFF. CDR3 DNA sequence: TGTGCCAGCAGCTTAGGCGGGGAAGCTTTCTTT.

This chain joins TRBV5-1 and TRBJ2-7; TRBD1 is a possible D gene (6 bases). The V end lost 3 bases, the J end lost 11 bases, and 15 bases lay between the germline ends. The CDR3 is 12 amino acids. CDR1 is SGHRS and CDR2 is YFSETQ in the germline V gene. The CDR3, as DNA: TGCGCCAGCAGCTCGACCCGACAGGATGAGTACTTC. Amino acid sequence: CASSSTRQDEYF.

The chain joins TRBV7-9 to TRBJ2-1; D gene uncertain. V was pared by 4 bases and J by 9 bases, with 10 bases between. Germline V gene data show CDR1 as SEHNR and CDR2 as FQNEAQ (reference sequence). The CDR3 contains 12 residues. The CDR3 DNA follows: TGTGCCAGCAGCTCTCAGAATGCTGAGCAGTTCTTC. Translating gives CASSSQNAEQFF.